These 26 T cell receptor beta chains came from one sample sequenced in a study of T-cell reconstitution after alpha-beta-depleted transplantation in children. Preparation of the TCRbeta library involved a method that used unique molecular identifiers. TCRdb reprocessed the PCR reads with MiXCR, giving one entry per CDR3 protein. Of more than 250,000 distinct CDR3 sequences detected, 9.5% to 10% appear once; the ten largest clones hold over 9%. The input for sequencing was PBMCs from the stem cell graft donor, taken from the stem cell graft. Receptors were obtained from a human donor who donated a stem cell graft to a child with SCID.

V gene TRBV10-3 combines with J gene TRBJ2-7, with unresolved D. Germline V gives CDR1 ENHRY, CDR2 SYGVKD. The CDR3 has 14 residues. The ends were cut back, 3 bases at V and 0 bases at J, with 9 bases in the middle. The CDR3 here is CAISDTSSSYEQYF. DNA of the CDR3: TGTGCCATCAGTGACACAAGTAGCTCCTACGAGCAGTACTTC.

This clonotype was observed a handful of times. The chain uses TRBV7-9 and TRBJ1-5; possibly TRBD1 for D (5 bases). The CDR3 is made up of 14 amino acids. V was clipped by 0 bases and J by 4 bases, with 7 bases between them. Germline CDR1 reads SEHNR; CDR2 reads FQNEAQ (reference sequence). CDR3 nucleotides: TGTGCCAGCAGCTTAGCTCCAGGGAATCAGCCCCAGCATTTT. This sequence encodes CASSLAPGNQPQHF.

The CDR3 DNA reads as TGTGCCAGCAGCTTAGGGCCCCTAGCCAAAAACATTCAGTACTTC. This sequence encodes CASSLGPLAKNIQYF. V usage is TRBV11-2 and J usage is TRBJ2-4; D is ambiguous. The V and J ends lost 1 base and 0 bases respectively, with 7 bases between them. The CDR3 contains 15 residues. Germline V gene sequence: CDR1 SGHAT, CDR2 FQNNGV.

The chain links TRBV2 to TRBJ2-2; D might be TRBD1 or TRBD2, each matching 5 bases. The CDR3 is made up of 16 amino acids. Trimming shortened V by 4 bases and J by 5 bases, and 17 bases separated the two germline ends. The germline CDR1 and CDR2 sequences are SNHLY and FYNNEI. The CDR3 region has the DNA TGTGCCAGCAGTGTCAGCGTCCTGGGGGTTACCGGGGAGCTGTTTTTT. Protein sequence: CASSVSVLGVTGELFF. Together with reference TRBV2 and TRBJ2-2, the CDR3 gives the full variable domain: EPEVTQTPSHQVTQMGQEVILRCVPISNHLYFYWYRQILGQKVEFLVSFYNNEISEKSEIFDDQFSVERPDGSNFTLKIRSTKLEDSAMYFCASSVSVLGVTGELFFGEGSRLTVL.

The chain recombines TRBV5-1 with TRBJ2-7; D gene ambiguous. V shed 1 base and J shed 0 bases, with 26 bases lying between them. Germline V gene sequence: CDR1 SGHRS, CDR2 YFSETQ. This CDR3 is built from 20 residues. CDR3 coding DNA: TGCGCCAGCAGCTTGACCGCCGGAGAGGCACAAGTGGAAGACTCCTACGAGCAGTACTTC. This encodes CASSLTAGEAQVEDSYEQYF.

This clonotype appeared a few times. The chain has TRBV11-2 and TRBJ2-1; weak D call: TRBD1 (6 bases). V shed 3 bases and J shed 9 bases, with 15 bases lying between them. In germline, CDR1 is SGHAT, CDR2 FQNNGV. The CDR3 contains 14 residues. CDR3: CASSFLVGAPEQFF. As DNA, the CDR3 is TGTGCCAGCAGCTTTCTTGTGGGGGCCCCTGAGCAGTTCTTC.

V and J are TRBV5-1 and TRBJ1-2; 7 bases match TRBD1. The CDR3 runs 18 residues. The germline gives CDR1 SGHRS, CDR2 YFSETQ. V dropped 3 bases and J dropped 3; count of bases not matched to a gene: 17. In DNA form, the CDR3 reads TGCGCCAGCAGCTCCGGACTTGTAGAGGGGGCGAAGGACTATGGCTACACCTTC. Encoded protein: CASSSGLVEGAKDYGYTF.

This clonotype was counted ten times or more. The chain is built from TRBV11-2 and TRBJ2-2, with D unresolved. CDR3 length: 13 residues. The V and J ends lost 3 bases and 4 bases respectively, with 6 bases between them. Per the germline V gene, CDR1 is SGHAT and CDR2 is FQNNGV. CDR3 in amino acids: CASSFGTTGELFF. The CDR3 DNA reads TGTGCCAGCAGCTTTGGCACCACCGGGGAGCTGTTTTTT.

This clonotype was seen more than once but under ten times. This chain's CDR3 is CASSLRGVGYGYTF. CDR3 bases: TGTGCCAGCAGCCTCAGGGGAGTCGGCTATGGCTACACCTTC. The V and J genes are TRBV3-1 and TRBJ1-2, with a weak D call TRBD1 (6 bases). Germline V gene lookup returns CDR1 LGHDT and CDR2 YNNKEL (reference sequence). This CDR3 comprises 14 residues. V shed 4 bases and J shed 4 bases, with 13 bases lying between them.

The table lists this clonotype with a few counts. The genes are TRBV12-3 or TRBV12-4 and TRBJ1-2; D might be TRBD1 (5 bases). This CDR3 is 15 amino acids long. Trimming pared 7 bases from V and 0 bases from J, leaving 15 bases between. For the CDR3, the DNA is TGTGCCAGCACGTCCCCAGGGAGAGCTAACTATGGCTACACCTTC. It specifies CASTSPGRANYGYTF.

This clonotype was observed a few times. In nucleotides, the CDR3 is TGCAGTGCTATGGGGACAGGACTCCCGAACCGAATGAACACTGAAGCTTTCTTT. Protein: CSAMGTGLPNRMNTEAFF. V and J are TRBV20-1 and TRBJ1-1; TRBD1 matches at 8 bases. Germline V lookup: CDR1 DFQATT, CDR2 SNEGSKA (reference sequence). Trimming cost V 4 bases and J 0 bases; bases outside gene matches: 16. The length of the CDR3 is 18 residues.

This clonotype has a count of ten or more. V and J are TRBV5-1 and TRBJ1-1; D gene uncertain. Trimming removed 4 bases from V and 1 base from J, with 11 bases in between. The CDR3 runs 14 residues. Germline V CDR1 and CDR2: SGHRS, YFSETQ. In DNA form, the CDR3 reads TGCGCCAGCAGCCCCGGGCCCTCGAACACTGAAGCTTTCTTT. This encodes CASSPGPSNTEAFF.

The CDR3, as DNA: TGCGCCAGCAGGCTTATTTCCGGGACAGGGGCTGGTACTGAAGCTTTCTTT. It specifies CASRLISGTGAGTEAFF. The V gene is TRBV4-1, the J gene TRBJ1-1, with 10 bases identical to TRBD1. CDR1 and CDR2 (germline): MGHRA, YSYEKL. The CDR3 is 17 residues long. Trimming at V came to 6 bases and at J to 5 bases, leaving 15 bases not matched to a gene.

This clonotype has more than one count but fewer than ten. This chain uses TRBV12-3 or TRBV12-4 with TRBJ2-7; D not certain. The CDR3 is 14 residues long. The germline V and J ends were trimmed by 3 bases and 2 bases, with 11 bases remaining between them. CDR3 sequence: CASSLYDTTYEQYF. The CDR3 DNA sequence: TGTGCCAGCAGTTTGTATGACACGACCTACGAGCAGTACTTC.

The chain employs TRBV19 and TRBJ2-3; no firm D call. There are 13 residues in the CDR3. Germline V lookup: CDR1 LNHDA, CDR2 SQIVND (reference sequence). V was pared by 6 bases and J by 3 bases, with 10 bases between. DNA for the CDR3: TGTGCCAGTAGGCGGTGGCGAACAGATACGCAGTATTTT. This encodes CASRRWRTDTQYF.

The sample holds a few counts of this clonotype. V gene TRBV2 combines with J gene TRBJ1-1; D might be TRBD1 (6 bases). CDR1 is SNHLY, CDR2 FYNNEI, per germline. This CDR3 is 13 amino acids long. V lost 10 bases, J lost 1 base, and 13 bases lay in between. CDR3: CANKGDSNTEAFF. The DNA for the CDR3 is TGTGCCAACAAGGGGGACTCGAACACTGAAGCTTTCTTT.

This clonotype occurred many times. The J gene is TRBJ2-1, the V gene TRBV4-2; TRBD1 is a possible D gene (5 bases). Germline CDR1 and CDR2: LGHNA and YNFKEQ. The V gene lost 4 bases and the J gene lost 9 bases, with 16 bases spanning the gap. The CDR3 spans 14 residues. The chain's CDR3 is CASSPRVGTIEQFF. The CDR3 DNA reads TGTGCCAGCAGCCCCAGGGTGGGAACTATTGAGCAGTTCTTC.

This chain links TRBV28 with TRBJ1-2; D ambiguous. Germline CDR1 is MDHEN and CDR2 is SYDVKM. The ends were cut back, 7 bases at V and 5 bases at J, with 14 bases in the middle. CDR3 length: 13 amino acids. In DNA, the CDR3 is TGTGCCAGCACCACGGAAAAAGGATATGGCTACACCTTC. Translated: CASTTEKGYGYTF.

The chain combines TRBV15 with TRBJ2-7, with 7 positions matching TRBD2. The V and J ends lost 0 bases and 5 bases, in that order; junction bases with no gene match: 4. This CDR3 is built from 14 residues. CDR1 is LNHNV and CDR2 is YYDKDF in the germline V gene (reference sequence). CDR3 nucleotide sequence: TGTGCCACCAGCAGAGAAGGGCTAGCGGACGAGCAGTACTTC. Translated: CATSREGLADEQYF.

About this clonotype itself: This clone may be a read error of a much larger clone one base away. This sequence joins TRBV5-5 and TRBJ2-7, with TRBD1 matching 7 bases. V shed 3 bases, J shed 1 base, and the junction held 13 bases outside the gene matches. The CDR3 runs 17 residues. Germline values: CDR1 SGHKS, CDR2 YYEKEE (reference sequence). CDR3 amino acids: CASSWGMTGSASYEQYF. The CDR3 DNA follows: TGTGCCAGCAGCTGGGGGATGACAGGGTCGGCTTCCTACGAGCAGTACTTC.

This clonotype occurred many times. The rearrangement uses TRBV2 and TRBJ1-1; D is uncertain. CDR1 SNHLY and CDR2 FYNNEI come from the germline V gene. The CDR3 has 12 amino acids. V lost 6 bases, J lost 0 bases, and 5 bases lay in between. The CDR3 is CASRLLNTEAFF. DNA of the CDR3: TGTGCCAGCAGGCTGCTGAACACTGAAGCTTTCTTT.

This clonotype was detected a few times. J is TRBJ1-6 and V is TRBV5-1; 8 bases match TRBD1. The CDR3 extends over 14 amino acids. J was trimmed by 10 bases and V by 0 bases; bases with no gene match: 3. Germline-derived CDR1 and CDR2 are SGHRS and YFSETQ. The CDR3 sequence is CASSLDGTGSPLHF. The CDR3 bases are TGCGCCAGCAGCTTGGATGGGACAGGCTCACCCCTCCACTTT.

This clonotype was picked up a small number of times. The V and J genes are TRBV5-6 and TRBJ2-3, with D perhaps TRBD2 (5 bases). The CDR3 is 15 amino acids. Trimming cost V 5 bases and J 5 bases, with 18 bases left between them. Germline V gene data show CDR1 as SGHDT and CDR2 as YYEEEE. The CDR3: CASSRRSGRGDTQYF. CDR3 nucleotide sequence: TGTGCCAGCAGTCGGAGGTCAGGCCGGGGAGATACGCAGTATTTT.

The chain uses TRBV5-1 and TRBJ2-1; D is possibly TRBD1 or TRBD2 (7 bases each). The germline gives CDR1 SGHRS, CDR2 YFSETQ. V lost 0 bases, J lost 3 bases, and 13 bases lay in between. The CDR3 is made up of 16 amino acids. Here the CDR3 DNA reads TGCGCCAGCAGCTTGGCGGCAGGGGGGGACTACAATGAGCAGTTCTTC. This encodes CASSLAAGGDYNEQFF.

The chain uses TRBV7-3 and TRBJ2-3; 8 bases line up with TRBD2. V was clipped by 4 bases and J by 1 base; unmatched bases: 7. The CDR3 length is 16 residues. Germline lookup yields CDR1 SGHTA and CDR2 FQGTGA. The CDR3 DNA reads TGTGCCAGCAGCTCGTCAGCGGGGGTGGGCACAGATACGCAGTATTTT. This translates into CASSSSAGVGTDTQYF.

This clonotype has more than one count but fewer than ten. V usage is TRBV7-9 and J usage is TRBJ1-4; D ambiguous. Germline values: CDR1 SEHNR, CDR2 FQNEAQ (reference sequence). Trimming removed 5 bases from V and 12 bases from J, with 10 bases in between. The CDR3 loop spans 11 amino acids. The chain's CDR3 is CASSVSVELFF. The DNA of the CDR3 is TGTGCCAGCAGCGTGTCGGTGGAACTGTTTTTT.